This T cell receptor (beta chain) came from a study of beta chain features in type 1 diabetes. Study at large: Examined across all samples were roughly 100 million sorted cells. General observations from the study: TCRB CDR3s from Type 1 diabetes patients were moderately but significantly shorter in all four CD4+ subsets. Researchers reported that naive, central memory and Treg TCRB repertoires appeared more similar in patients than in healthy donors.

Every isolated RNA sample was fully reverse transcribed, so sequencing captured expressed TCRB transcripts. Using immunoSEQ multiplex PCR, the repertoire was profiled, and TCRdb retains in-frame clones only, with some absent. This table holds 200,000 to 250,000 clones, approximately 15% found once. The germline V gene has CDR1 SGHRS and CDR2 YFSETQ. Trimming removed 4 bases at V and 1 base at J, with 12 bases between. The CDR3 is 14 residues long. This clone was seen more than once but under ten times. Its matching antigen is unknown. Cells sorted by CD45RO/CCR7/CD25/CD127/CD95/CD27 comprised CD4+ naive, central memory, regulatory and stem cell-like memory cells.

The sequencing input was naive CD4+ T cells from blood. The sequence was obtained from a man younger than 40 with type 1 diabetes. The chain couples TRBV5-1 to TRBJ2-7; the D gene is possibly TRBD1 (5 bases). Written as DNA, the CDR3 is TGCGCCAGCAGCGTGACAGAGCCATCCTACGAGCAGTACTTC. It yields the protein CASSVTEPSYEQYF.